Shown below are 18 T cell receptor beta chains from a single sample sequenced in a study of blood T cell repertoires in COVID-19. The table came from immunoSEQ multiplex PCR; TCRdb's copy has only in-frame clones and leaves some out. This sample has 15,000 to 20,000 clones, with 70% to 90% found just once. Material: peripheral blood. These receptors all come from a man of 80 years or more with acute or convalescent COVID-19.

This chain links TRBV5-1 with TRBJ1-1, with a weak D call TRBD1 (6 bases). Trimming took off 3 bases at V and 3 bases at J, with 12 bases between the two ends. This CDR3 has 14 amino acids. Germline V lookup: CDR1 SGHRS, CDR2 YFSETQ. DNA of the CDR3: TGCGCCAGCAGCTCGAGGGGGGGCTACACTGAAGCTTTCTTT. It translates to CASSSRGGYTEAFF.

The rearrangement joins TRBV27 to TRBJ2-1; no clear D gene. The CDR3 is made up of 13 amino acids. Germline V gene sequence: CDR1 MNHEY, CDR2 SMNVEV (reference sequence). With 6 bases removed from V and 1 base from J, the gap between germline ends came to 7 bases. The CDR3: CASSDTSYNEQFF. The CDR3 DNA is TGTGCCAGCAGCGATACTTCCTACAATGAGCAGTTCTTC.

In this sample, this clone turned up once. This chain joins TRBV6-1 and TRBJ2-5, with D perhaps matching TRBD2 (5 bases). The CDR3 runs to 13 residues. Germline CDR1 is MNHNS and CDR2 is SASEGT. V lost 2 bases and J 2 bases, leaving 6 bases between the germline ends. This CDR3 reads CASSELAQETQYF. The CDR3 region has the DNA TGTGCCAGCAGTGAATTAGCGCAAGAGACCCAGTACTTC.

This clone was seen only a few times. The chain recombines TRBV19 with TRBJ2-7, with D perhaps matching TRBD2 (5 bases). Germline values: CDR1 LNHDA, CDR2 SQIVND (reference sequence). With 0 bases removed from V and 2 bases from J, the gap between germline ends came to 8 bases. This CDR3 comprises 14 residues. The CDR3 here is CASSIEHGTYEQYF. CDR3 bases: TGTGCCAGTAGTATAGAGCACGGGACCTACGAGCAGTACTTC.

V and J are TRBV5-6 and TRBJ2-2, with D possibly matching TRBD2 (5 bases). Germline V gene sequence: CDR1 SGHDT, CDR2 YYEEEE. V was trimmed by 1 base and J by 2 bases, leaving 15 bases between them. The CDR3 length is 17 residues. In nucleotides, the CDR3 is TGTGCCAGCAGCTTGCATGGAGGAGGAGGAAACACCGGGGAGCTGTTTTTT. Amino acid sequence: CASSLHGGGGNTGELFF.

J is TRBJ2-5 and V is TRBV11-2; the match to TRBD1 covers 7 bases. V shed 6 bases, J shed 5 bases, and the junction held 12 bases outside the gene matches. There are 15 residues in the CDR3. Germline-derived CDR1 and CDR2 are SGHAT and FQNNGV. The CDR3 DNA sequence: TGTGCCAGCAGGGGGTCGGGACAGCCAAGGGAGACCCAGTACTTC. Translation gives CASRGSGQPRETQYF.

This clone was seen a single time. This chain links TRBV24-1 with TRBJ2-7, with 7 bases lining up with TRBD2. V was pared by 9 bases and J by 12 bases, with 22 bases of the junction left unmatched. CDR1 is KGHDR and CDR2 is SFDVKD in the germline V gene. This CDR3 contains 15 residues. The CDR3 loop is CATQWEGPIHCGRYF. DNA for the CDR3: TGTGCCACCCAGTGGGAGGGACCGATTCATTGCGGTAGGTACTTC.

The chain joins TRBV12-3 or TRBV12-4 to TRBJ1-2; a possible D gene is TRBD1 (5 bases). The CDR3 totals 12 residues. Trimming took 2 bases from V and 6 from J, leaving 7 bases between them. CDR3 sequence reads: CASSLTRDGYTF. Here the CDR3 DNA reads TGTGCCAGCAGTTTAACCAGGGATGGCTACACCTTC.

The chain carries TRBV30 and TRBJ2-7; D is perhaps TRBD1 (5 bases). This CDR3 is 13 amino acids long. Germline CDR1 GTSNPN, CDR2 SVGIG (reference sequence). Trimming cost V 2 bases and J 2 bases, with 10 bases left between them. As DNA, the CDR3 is TGTGCCTGGAGTCGGGTGGGGCCCTACGAGCAGTACTTC. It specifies CAWSRVGPYEQYF.

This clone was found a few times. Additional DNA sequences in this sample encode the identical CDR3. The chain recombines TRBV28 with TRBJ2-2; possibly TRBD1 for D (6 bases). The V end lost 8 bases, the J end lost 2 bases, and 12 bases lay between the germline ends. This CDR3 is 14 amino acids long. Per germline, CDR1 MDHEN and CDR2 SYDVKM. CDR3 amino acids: CASRGQPNTGELFF. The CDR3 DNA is TGTGCCAGCCGGGGACAACCAAACACCGGGGAGCTGTTTTTT.

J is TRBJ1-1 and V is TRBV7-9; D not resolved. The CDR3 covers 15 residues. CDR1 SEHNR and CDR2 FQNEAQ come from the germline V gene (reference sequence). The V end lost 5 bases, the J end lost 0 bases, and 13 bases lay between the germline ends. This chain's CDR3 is CASSPARLMNTEAFF. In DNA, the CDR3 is TGTGCCAGCAGCCCCGCTAGACTTATGAACACTGAAGCTTTCTTT.

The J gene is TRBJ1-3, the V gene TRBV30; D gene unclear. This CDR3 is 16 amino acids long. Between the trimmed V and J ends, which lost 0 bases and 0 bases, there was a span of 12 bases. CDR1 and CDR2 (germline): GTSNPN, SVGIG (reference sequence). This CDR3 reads CAWSVIGGLSGNTIYF. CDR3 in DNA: TGTGCCTGGAGTGTTATCGGAGGGCTCTCTGGAAACACCATATATTTT.

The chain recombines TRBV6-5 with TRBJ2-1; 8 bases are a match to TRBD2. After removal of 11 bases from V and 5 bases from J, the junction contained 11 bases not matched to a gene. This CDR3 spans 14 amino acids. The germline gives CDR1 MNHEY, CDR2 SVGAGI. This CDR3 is CAGRIAGYHNEQFF. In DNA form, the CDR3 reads TGTGCCGGCCGGATAGCGGGGTACCACAATGAGCAGTTCTTC.

In nucleotides, the CDR3 is TGTGCCAGCAGTGAGATGGAGGACACTGAAGCTTTCTTT. Its protein is CASSEMEDTEAFF. The rearrangement links TRBV2 to TRBJ1-1; D unclear. V was pared by 3 bases and J by 3 bases, with 8 bases between. This CDR3 comprises 13 residues. Germline CDR1 SNHLY, CDR2 FYNNEI.

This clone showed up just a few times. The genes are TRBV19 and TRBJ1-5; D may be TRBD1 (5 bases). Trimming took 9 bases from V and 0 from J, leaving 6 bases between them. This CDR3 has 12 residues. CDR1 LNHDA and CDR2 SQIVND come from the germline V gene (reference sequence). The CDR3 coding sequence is TGTGCCAGCAGGGATAGCAATCAGCCCCAGCATTTT. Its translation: CASRDSNQPQHF.

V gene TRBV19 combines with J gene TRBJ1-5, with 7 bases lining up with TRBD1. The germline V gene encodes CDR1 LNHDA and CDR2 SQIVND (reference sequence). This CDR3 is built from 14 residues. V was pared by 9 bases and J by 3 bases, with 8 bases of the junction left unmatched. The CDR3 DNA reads TGTGCCAGCCGATGGGGACAGAACAATCAGCCCCAGCATTTT. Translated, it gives CASRWGQNNQPQHF. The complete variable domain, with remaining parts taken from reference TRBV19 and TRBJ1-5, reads DGGITQSPKYLFRKEGQNVTLSCEQNLNHDAMYWYRQDPGQGLRLIYYSQIVNDFQKGDIAEGYSVSREKKESFPLTVTSAQKNPTAFYLCASRWGQNNQPQHFGDGTRLSIL.

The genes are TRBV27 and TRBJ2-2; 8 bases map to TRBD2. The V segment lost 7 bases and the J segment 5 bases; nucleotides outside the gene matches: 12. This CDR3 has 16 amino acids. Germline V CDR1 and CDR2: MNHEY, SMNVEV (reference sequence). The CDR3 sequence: CASTKLSTGGTGELFF. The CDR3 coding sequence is TGTGCCAGCACAAAACTCTCAACGGGGGGGACCGGGGAGCTGTTTTTT.

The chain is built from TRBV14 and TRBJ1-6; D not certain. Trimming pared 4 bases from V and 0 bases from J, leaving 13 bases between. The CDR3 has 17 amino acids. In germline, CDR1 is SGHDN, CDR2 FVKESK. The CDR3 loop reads CASSLHYRSSYNSPLHF. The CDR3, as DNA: TGTGCCAGCAGCCTCCACTACCGGAGCTCCTATAATTCACCCCTCCACTTT.